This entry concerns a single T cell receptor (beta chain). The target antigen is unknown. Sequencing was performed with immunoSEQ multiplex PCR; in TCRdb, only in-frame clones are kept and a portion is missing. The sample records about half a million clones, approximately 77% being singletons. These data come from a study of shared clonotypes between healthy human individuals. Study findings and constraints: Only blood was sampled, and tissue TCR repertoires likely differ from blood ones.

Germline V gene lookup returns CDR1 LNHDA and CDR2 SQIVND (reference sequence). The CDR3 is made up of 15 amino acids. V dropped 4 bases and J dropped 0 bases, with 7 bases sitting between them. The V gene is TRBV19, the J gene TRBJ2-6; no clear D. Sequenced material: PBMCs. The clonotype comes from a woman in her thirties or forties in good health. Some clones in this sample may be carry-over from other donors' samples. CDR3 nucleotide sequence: TGTGCCAGTAGTAGCCTCGGCTCTGGGGCCAACGTCCTGACTTTC. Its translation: CASSSLGSGANVLTF.